Listed here are 3 T cell receptor beta chains from one sample, sequenced in a study of molecular identifiers for immune sequencing clone quantification. From the PCR reads, TCRdb called clonotypes with MiXCR, one entry per CDR3 protein. This sample has about 330,000 distinct CDR3 sequences, with about a quarter found just once. Sequenced input: naive CD8+ T cells from blood, with Jurkat cell RNA spiked in. Subset meaning: FACS-sorted CD8+CD4-CCR7+CD45RA+ naive T cells. The receptors originated from a human donor in good health. Some libraries in this study had Jurkat cell RNA spiked in.

In its sample, this clonotype was seen a few times. The junction does not match germline at one end; this may be a read error. The chain joins TRBV6-1 to TRBJ2-7; no clear D gene. This CDR3 region has 13 residues. CDR1 and CDR2 from the germline V gene are MNHNS and SASEGT. CDR3 sequence (DNA): TGTGCCAGCAGTGAAGTGAGCTCCTCCGAGCAGTACTTC. The encoded protein is CASSEVSSSEQYF.

In this sample, this clonotype turned up a few times. The rearrangement links TRBV18 to TRBJ2-7; possibly TRBD1 or TRBD2 for D (6 bases each). The CDR3 consists of 15 residues. Germline V lookup: CDR1 KGHSH, CDR2 LQKENI. Trimming took off 3 bases at V and 3 bases at J, with 15 bases between the two ends. The CDR3 DNA is TGTGCCAGCTCACCGCAAGACGGGGGCTACTACGAGCAGTACTTC. Protein sequence: CASSPQDGGYYEQYF.

Details on this clonotype: One base away lies a much larger clone, so this may be a sequencing read error. The chain recombines TRBV5-6 with TRBJ1-2, with D unresolved. The CDR3 is 15 residues long. The germline V gene encodes CDR1 SGHDT and CDR2 YYEEEE. The ends were cut back, 4 bases at V and 4 bases at J, with 17 bases in the middle. The CDR3 coding sequence is TGTGCCAGCAGCCTCCTTATGCCTGTTTCCTATGGCTACACCTTC. It translates to CASSLLMPVSYGYTF.